Below are 29 T cell receptor beta chains sequenced from a single sample in a study of follicular helper T cells after annual influenza vaccination. This sample's time point: 2013-2014 season, 7 days after vaccination. Only in-frame clones appear in the TCRdb table, and some are missing; sequencing was by immunoSEQ multiplex PCR. The sample records 9,500 to 10,000 clones, 84% being singletons. Material: CXCR5- memory CD4+ T cells sorted from blood, obtained 7 days after influenza vaccination. The receptor source for this set is an adult who received the influenza vaccine.

Only one count was recorded for this clone. This sequence joins TRBV11-2 and TRBJ2-1, with D possibly TRBD2 on 5 matching bases. V was trimmed by 5 bases and J by 7 bases, leaving 12 bases between them. This CDR3 has 13 residues. CDR1 is SGHAT and CDR2 is FQNNGV in the germline V gene. CDR3 protein: CASSVPGENEQFF. CDR3 coding DNA: TGTGCCAGCAGCGTACCCGGGGAAAATGAGCAGTTCTTC.

This clone was recorded once. The chain recombines TRBV4-3 with TRBJ2-2; D possibly matches TRBD1 or TRBD2 (5 bases each). This CDR3 region has 14 residues. V shed 1 base and J shed 5 bases, with 8 bases lying between them. Germline V gene lookup returns CDR1 LGHNA and CDR2 YSLEER. The CDR3 region is CASSQVWGTGELFF. For the CDR3, the DNA is TGCGCCAGCAGCCAAGTGTGGGGGACCGGGGAGCTGTTTTTT.

V gene TRBV7-9 combines with J gene TRBJ2-3, with 8 bases matching TRBD1. Germline loops: CDR1 SEHNR, CDR2 FQNEAQ (reference sequence). The CDR3 runs to 14 residues. After removal of 5 bases from V and 6 bases from J, the junction contained 7 bases not matched to a gene. The CDR3 nucleotides read TGTGCCAGCAGCCAGGACAGGGTACTTGATACGCAGTATTTT. Its translation: CASSQDRVLDTQYF.

The chain links TRBV23-1 to TRBJ1-5; D perhaps matches TRBD1 (5 bases). TRBV23-1 is noted as an ORF with a role that remains uncertain. CDR3 size: 12 residues. With 6 bases removed from V and 9 bases from J, the gap between germline ends came to 12 bases. CDR3 residues: CASSLQARPQHF. In nucleotides, the CDR3 is TGCGCCAGCAGCCTACAGGCTAGGCCCCAGCATTTT.

This chain uses TRBV29-1 with TRBJ2-7; D might be TRBD2 (5 bases). Trimming took off 4 bases at V and 5 bases at J, with 12 bases between the two ends. The CDR3 has 12 amino acids. CDR1 and CDR2 from the germline V gene are SQVTM and ANQGSEA. CDR3 loop: CSVAGVTNEQYF. The CDR3, as DNA: TGCAGCGTTGCCGGGGTCACTAACGAGCAGTACTTC.

The J gene is TRBJ1-6, the V gene TRBV10-3; 9 bases are shared with TRBD1. The CDR3 has 15 amino acids. The V segment lost 3 bases and the J segment 10 bases; nucleotides outside the gene matches: 7. Germline V gene lookup returns CDR1 ENHRY and CDR2 SYGVKD. CDR3 residues: CAISDLGQGWSPLHF. Here the CDR3 DNA reads TGTGCCATCAGTGATCTGGGACAGGGTTGGTCACCCCTCCACTTT.

The chain employs TRBV6-5 and TRBJ1-3; the D is unclear. The germline CDR1 and CDR2 sequences are MNHEY and SVGAGI. With 2 bases removed from V and 0 bases from J, the gap between germline ends came to 8 bases. CDR3 length: 15 amino acids. CDR3 protein: CASSYGQVSGNTIYF. The DNA for the CDR3 is TGTGCCAGCAGTTACGGGCAGGTCTCTGGAAACACCATATATTTT.

The chain carries TRBV7-9 and TRBJ1-3; D is undetermined. The CDR3 contains 16 residues. Per germline, CDR1 SEHNR and CDR2 FQNEAQ (reference sequence). The V end lost 1 base, the J end lost 0 bases, and 10 bases lay between the germline ends. The chain's CDR3 is CASSLGTGPSGNTIYF. The DNA for the CDR3 is TGTGCCAGCAGCTTAGGGACGGGCCCCTCTGGAAACACCATATATTTT.

This clone was detected once. CDR3 coding DNA: TGTGCCAGCAGTTTAAGGGGGGGGCGTGGCAATGAGCAGTTCTTC. Translated: CASSLRGGRGNEQFF. The chain uses TRBV27 and TRBJ2-1; D is possibly TRBD2 (7 bases). CDR1 MNHEY and CDR2 SMNVEV come from the germline V gene (reference sequence). The ends were cut back, 2 bases at V and 6 bases at J, with 14 bases in the middle. This CDR3 is 15 amino acids long.

This clone has only a few counts. The gene calls are TRBV6-6 and TRBJ1-1; D is uncertain. The V end was cut by 5 bases, the J end by 0 bases, with 13 bases between. Per the germline V gene, CDR1 is MNHNY and CDR2 is SVGAGI (reference sequence). The CDR3 runs 15 residues. For the CDR3, the DNA is TGTGCCAGCAGTACGAAACAAAGCATGAACACTGAAGCTTTCTTT. Residues: CASSTKQSMNTEAFF.

The chain recombines TRBV5-5 with TRBJ1-4; D is unresolved. Germline CDR1 is SGHKS and CDR2 is YYEKEE (reference sequence). The length of the CDR3 is 16 residues. V lost 4 bases and J lost 0, with 13 bases in between. CDR3 in amino acids: CASSTPNGATNEKLFF. The CDR3 region has the DNA TGTGCCAGCAGCACCCCAAATGGTGCAACTAATGAAAAACTGTTTTTT.

The DNA of the CDR3 is TGCGCCAGCAGCCAACTTCCTCTCACAGATACGCAGTATTTT. It encodes CASSQLPLTDTQYF. This chain joins TRBV4-1 and TRBJ2-3; D remains ambiguous. The CDR3 extends over 14 amino acids. The V end lost 2 bases, the J end lost 2 bases, and 8 bases lay between the germline ends. CDR1 and CDR2 from the germline V gene are MGHRA and YSYEKL.

The J gene is TRBJ1-3, the V gene TRBV5-1; no reliable D call. V was shortened by 9 bases and J by 1 base, with 14 bases between the two germline ends. This CDR3 region has 14 residues. Germline V gene data show CDR1 as SGHRS and CDR2 as YFSETQ. In nucleotides, the CDR3 is TGCGCCAACGAAGCGGCGGCTTCTGGAAACACCATATATTTT. It translates to CANEAAASGNTIYF.

V usage is TRBV4-1 and J usage is TRBJ2-4, with D hard to call. V was cut by 0 bases and J by 1 base, with 13 bases left in between. The germline V gene encodes CDR1 MGHRA and CDR2 YSYEKL. This CDR3 contains 17 residues. CDR3 sequence (DNA): TGCGCCAGCAGCCAAGATCCAGCGATGGGGGCCAAAAACATTCAGTACTTC. It yields the protein CASSQDPAMGAKNIQYF.

The chain recombines TRBV28 with TRBJ1-1, with a possible D match to TRBD1 (5 bases). The CDR3 is 15 amino acids. Deletions cut 5 bases from V and 5 bases from J, with 18 bases between. CDR1 MDHEN and CDR2 SYDVKM come from the germline V gene. The CDR3 DNA is TGTGCCAGCAGTATTGACAGACGGCGGGGAACTGAAGCTTTCTTT. It codes for CASSIDRRRGTEAFF.

This rearrangement joins TRBV29-1 to TRBJ2-2; the match to TRBD2 covers 10 bases. The germline V gene encodes CDR1 SQVTM and CDR2 ANQGSEA. There are 14 residues in the CDR3. With V trimmed by 4 bases and J by 1 base, 0 bases remained unmatched. CDR3 coding DNA: TGCAGCGTTGCTAGCGGGGGGAACACCGGGGAGCTGTTTTTT. This codes for CSVASGGNTGELFF.

V gene TRBV4-1 combines with J gene TRBJ1-1; TRBD1 is a possible D gene (6 bases). CDR1 and CDR2 (germline): MGHRA, YSYEKL. The CDR3 has 14 residues. Trimming pared 8 bases from V and 1 base from J, leaving 14 bases between. The CDR3: CASRGTLKNTEAFF. The CDR3 bases are TGCGCCAGCCGAGGGACACTTAAGAACACTGAAGCTTTCTTT.

This clone was detected once. The V call is TRBV7-2, the J call TRBJ2-1; no reliable D call. Germline CDR1 reads SGHTA; CDR2 reads FQGNSA. This CDR3 spans 11 amino acids. V was clipped by 5 bases and J by 8 bases, with 7 bases between them. CDR3 nucleotide sequence: TGTGCCAGCAGCCCCCTCCATGAGCAGTTCTTC. Amino acids: CASSPLHEQFF.

The chain combines TRBV11-2 with TRBJ2-7; D possibly corresponds to TRBD1 (5 bases). This CDR3 spans 14 amino acids. Germline V gives CDR1 SGHAT, CDR2 FQNNGV. Trimming pared 0 bases from V and 4 bases from J, leaving 10 bases between. The chain's CDR3 is CASSLEGRVYEQYF. CDR3 sequence (DNA): TGTGCCAGCAGCTTAGAGGGCAGGGTTTACGAGCAGTACTTC.

The V gene is TRBV28, the J gene TRBJ1-4, with D maybe TRBD1 (6 bases). This CDR3 region has 16 residues. Germline lookup yields CDR1 MDHEN and CDR2 SYDVKM. Trimming left V 1 base short and J 0 bases short, with 9 bases between. In DNA form, the CDR3 reads TGTGCCAGCAGTTTATACAGGGTTGCAACTAATGAAAAACTGTTTTTT. As protein: CASSLYRVATNEKLFF.

This clone occurred once. Here the CDR3 reads CASSPQRGFGELFF. The CDR3 bases are TGTGCCAGCAGCCCGCAACGCGGGTTCGGGGAGCTGTTTTTT. This chain uses TRBV7-2 with TRBJ2-2; D is possibly TRBD2 (5 bases). Germline V CDR1 and CDR2: SGHTA, FQGNSA. Trimming left V 5 bases short and J 7 bases short, with 14 bases between. This CDR3 has 14 residues.

V gene TRBV5-1 combines with J gene TRBJ2-1; D might be TRBD1 (5 bases). The germline V gene encodes CDR1 SGHRS and CDR2 YFSETQ. Trimming took off 0 bases at V and 3 bases at J, with 7 bases between the two ends. The CDR3 is 14 residues long. CDR3 bases: TGCGCCAGCAGCTTGGACCAGGGCTACAATGAGCAGTTCTTC. Its translation is CASSLDQGYNEQFF.

This chain joins TRBV28 and TRBJ1-1, with TRBD1 matching 9 bases. The ends lost 7 bases at V and 1 base at J; junction bases unmatched: 10. The CDR3 extends over 16 amino acids. Germline V gene data show CDR1 as MDHEN and CDR2 as SYDVKM. The CDR3 reads CASTLTGTGPNTEAFF. The CDR3 nucleotides read TGTGCCAGCACCCTAACAGGGACAGGGCCGAACACTGAAGCTTTCTTT.

This chain connects TRBV4-2 to TRBJ2-4; no clear D gene. With 0 bases removed from V and 8 bases from J, the gap between germline ends came to 11 bases. Germline values: CDR1 LGHNA, CDR2 YNFKEQ. There are 14 residues in the CDR3. CDR3 sequence: CASSQDRREHIQYF. CDR3 in DNA: TGTGCCAGCAGCCAAGATAGGCGAGAGCACATTCAGTACTTC.

V is TRBV4-3 and J is TRBJ2-7; 9 nucleotides agree with TRBD2. The ends lost 1 base at V and 0 bases at J; junction bases unmatched: 7. The CDR3 spans 17 residues. Germline loops: CDR1 LGHNA, CDR2 YSLEER. CDR3 loop: CASSQGLAAGISYEQYF. For the CDR3, the DNA is TGCGCCAGCAGCCAAGGACTAGCGGCGGGCATCTCCTACGAGCAGTACTTC.

The rearrangement links TRBV7-3 to TRBJ1-6; TRBD1 matches at 8 bases. J gave up 8 bases and V 5 bases, and 8 bases lay outside the gene matches. CDR3 length: 15 residues. CDR1 SGHTA and CDR2 FQGTGA come from the germline V gene. CDR3: CASSPGGAEHSPLHF. CDR3 coding DNA: TGTGCCAGCAGCCCAGGGGGCGCGGAGCATTCACCCCTCCACTTT.

This chain uses TRBV6-5 with TRBJ1-1; weak D call: TRBD1 (5 bases). Germline V gives CDR1 MNHEY, CDR2 SVGAGI. The V and J ends lost 5 bases and 10 bases respectively, with 14 bases between them. CDR3 length equals 12 residues. The CDR3 region has the DNA TGTGCCAGCAGTGGCCAGGGCTATAGAGCTTTCTTT. Amino acids: CASSGQGYRAFF.

The chain recombines TRBV10-3 with TRBJ2-7; D may match TRBD1 or TRBD2 (5 bases each). V lost 5 bases, J lost 5 bases, and 19 bases lay in between. Germline CDR1 is ENHRY and CDR2 is SYGVKD. The CDR3 is 15 residues long. The DNA of the CDR3 is TGTGCCATCAGTCCCGCACAGACCCCGGGGCACGAGCAGTACTTC. Translating gives CAISPAQTPGHEQYF.

The chain recombines TRBV6-6 with TRBJ2-1; 13 positions match TRBD2. Germline V gives CDR1 MNHNY, CDR2 SVGAGI (reference sequence). Trimming took 4 bases from V and 8 from J; bases not matched to a gene: 8. This CDR3 region has 16 residues. The chain's CDR3 is CASSSRGLAGDYEQFF. For the CDR3, the DNA is TGTGCCAGCAGTTCCCGAGGACTAGCGGGAGATTATGAGCAGTTCTTC.